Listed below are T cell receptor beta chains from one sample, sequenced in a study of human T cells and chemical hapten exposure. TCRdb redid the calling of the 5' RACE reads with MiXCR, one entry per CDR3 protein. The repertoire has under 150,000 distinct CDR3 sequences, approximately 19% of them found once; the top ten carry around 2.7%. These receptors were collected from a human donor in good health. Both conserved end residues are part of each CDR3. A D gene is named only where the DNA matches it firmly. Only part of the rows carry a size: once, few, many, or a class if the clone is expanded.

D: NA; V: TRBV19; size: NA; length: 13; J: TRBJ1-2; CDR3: CASSTGTWGGYTF; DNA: TGTGCCAGTAGTACGGGGACGTGGGGTGGCTACACCTTC
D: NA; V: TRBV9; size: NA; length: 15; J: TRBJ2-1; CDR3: CASSPFGGGKNEQFF; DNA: TGTGCCAGCAGCCCCTTTGGGGGGGGCAAAAATGAGCAGTTCTTC
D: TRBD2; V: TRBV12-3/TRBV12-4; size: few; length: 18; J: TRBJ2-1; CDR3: CASSPTSGLDGLAGVPFF; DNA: TGTGCCAGCAGTCCAACCTCGGGACTCGACGGACTAGCGGGAGTACCGTTCTTC
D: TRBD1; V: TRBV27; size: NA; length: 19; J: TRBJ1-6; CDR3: CASSLFRDRRSSYNSPLHF; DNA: TGTGCCAGCAGTTTATTTAGGGACAGACGCAGCTCCTATAATTCACCCCTCCACTTT
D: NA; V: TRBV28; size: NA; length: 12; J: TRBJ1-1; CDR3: CASSLSVGEAFF; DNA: TGTGCCAGCAGTTTATCGGTAGGAGAAGCTTTCTTT
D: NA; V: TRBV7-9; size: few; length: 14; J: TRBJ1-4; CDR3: CASSFRGSFEKLFF; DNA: TGTGCCAGCAGCTTCAGAGGGTCTTTTGAAAAACTGTTTTTT
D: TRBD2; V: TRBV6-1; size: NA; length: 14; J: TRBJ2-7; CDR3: CASRLAGDPYEQYF; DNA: TGTGCCAGCAGACTAGCGGGAGATCCCTACGAGCAGTACTTC
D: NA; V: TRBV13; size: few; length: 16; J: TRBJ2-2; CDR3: CASSLELAVNTGELFF; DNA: TGTGCCAGCAGCTTAGAGTTAGCGGTGAACACCGGGGAGCTGTTTTTT
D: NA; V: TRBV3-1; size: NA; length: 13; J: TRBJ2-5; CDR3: CASSRDLEETQYF; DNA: TGTGCCAGCAGCCGGGACCTCGAAGAGACCCAGTACTTC
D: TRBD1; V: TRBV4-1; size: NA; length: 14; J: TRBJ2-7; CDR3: CASSQRTGSYEQYF; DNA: TGCGCCAGCAGCCAACGGACAGGGTCCTACGAGCAGTACTTC
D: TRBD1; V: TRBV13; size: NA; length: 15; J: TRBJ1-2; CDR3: CASSLGRDRVGGYTF; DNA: TGTGCCAGCAGCTTAGGCAGGGACAGGGTTGGTGGCTACACCTTC
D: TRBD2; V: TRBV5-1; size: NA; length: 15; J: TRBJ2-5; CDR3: CASSFSGTTQETQYF; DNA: TGCGCCAGCAGCTTTAGCGGGACAACACAAGAGACCCAGTACTTC
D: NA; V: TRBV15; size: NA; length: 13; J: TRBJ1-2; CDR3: CATSRGGADGYTF; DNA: TGTGCCACCAGCAGAGGGGGGGCGGATGGCTACACCTTC
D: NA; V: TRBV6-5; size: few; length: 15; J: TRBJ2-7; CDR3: CASGVGYRSSYEQYF; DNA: TGTGCCAGCGGCGTTGGTTACAGGAGCTCCTACGAGCAGTACTTC
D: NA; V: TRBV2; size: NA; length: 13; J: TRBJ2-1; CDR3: CASTTRTGGEQFF; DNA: TGTGCCAGCACAACCAGGACGGGCGGTGAGCAGTTCTTC
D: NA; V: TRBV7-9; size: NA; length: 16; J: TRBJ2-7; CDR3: CASSPAASGLFYEQYF; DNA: TGTGCCAGCAGCCCGGCGGCCAGCGGATTATTCTACGAGCAGTACTTC
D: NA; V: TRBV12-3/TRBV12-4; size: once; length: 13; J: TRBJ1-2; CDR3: CASSLTVNYGDTF; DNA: TGTGCCAGCAGTTTAACGGTGAACTATGGCGACACCTTC
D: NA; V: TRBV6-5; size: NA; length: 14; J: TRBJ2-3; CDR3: CASSYLQGEDTQYF; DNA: TGTGCCAGCAGTTACTTACAGGGAGAAGATACGCAGTATTTT
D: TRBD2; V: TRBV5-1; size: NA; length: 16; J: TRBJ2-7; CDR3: CASSPDLAGTPYEQYF; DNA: TGCGCCAGCAGCCCTGACCTAGCGGGAACTCCCTACGAGCAGTACTTC
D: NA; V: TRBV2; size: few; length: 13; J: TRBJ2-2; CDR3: CASSIWGTGELFF; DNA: TGTGCCAGCAGTATATGGGGGACCGGGGAGCTGTTTTTT
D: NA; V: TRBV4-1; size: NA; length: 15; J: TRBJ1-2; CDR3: CASSPTGGLDYGYTF; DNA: TGCGCCAGCAGTCCCACCGGGGGGCTCGACTATGGCTACACCTTC
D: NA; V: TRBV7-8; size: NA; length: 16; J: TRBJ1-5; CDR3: CASSLERQGANQPQHF; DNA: TGTGCCAGCAGCTTAGAAAGGCAGGGCGCGAATCAGCCCCAGCATTTT